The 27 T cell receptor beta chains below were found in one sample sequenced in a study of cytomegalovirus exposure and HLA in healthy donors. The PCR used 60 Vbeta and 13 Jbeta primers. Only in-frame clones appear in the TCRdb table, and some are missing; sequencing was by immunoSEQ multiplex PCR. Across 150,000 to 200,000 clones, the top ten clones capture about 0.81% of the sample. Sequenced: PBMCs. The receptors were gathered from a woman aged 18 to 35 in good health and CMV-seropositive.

The CDR3 DNA is TGTGCCAGCAGCGGCGCGGGCAGACCTCAAGAGACCCAGTACTTC. Translating it yields CASSGAGRPQETQYF. The rearrangement links TRBV9 to TRBJ2-5; maybe TRBD2 (5 bases). Germline CDR1 and CDR2: SGDLS and YYNGEE. V lost 3 bases and J 2 bases, leaving 14 bases between the germline ends. This CDR3 region has 15 residues.

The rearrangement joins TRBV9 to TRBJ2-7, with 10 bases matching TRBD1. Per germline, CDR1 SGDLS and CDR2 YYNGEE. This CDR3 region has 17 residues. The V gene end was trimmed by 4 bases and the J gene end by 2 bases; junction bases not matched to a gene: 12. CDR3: CASSPRRRDRGPYEQYF. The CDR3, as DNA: TGTGCCAGCAGCCCCCGACGTAGGGACAGGGGACCCTACGAGCAGTACTTC.

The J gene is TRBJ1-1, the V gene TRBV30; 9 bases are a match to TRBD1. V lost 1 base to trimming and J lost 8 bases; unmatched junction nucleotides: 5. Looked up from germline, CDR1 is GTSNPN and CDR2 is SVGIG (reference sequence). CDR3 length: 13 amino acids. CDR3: CAWSDMDRGEAFF. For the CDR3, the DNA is TGTGCCTGGAGTGATATGGACAGGGGCGAAGCTTTCTTT.

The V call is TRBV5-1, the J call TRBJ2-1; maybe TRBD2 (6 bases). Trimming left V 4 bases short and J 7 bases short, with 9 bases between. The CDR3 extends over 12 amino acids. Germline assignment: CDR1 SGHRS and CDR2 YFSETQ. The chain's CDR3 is CASSPGGNEQFF. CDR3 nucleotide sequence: TGCGCCAGCAGCCCTGGGGGGAATGAGCAGTTCTTC. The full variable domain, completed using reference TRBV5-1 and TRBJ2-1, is KAGVTQTPRYLIKTRGQQVTLSCSPISGHRSVSWYQQTPGQGLQFLFEYFSETQRNKGNFPGRFSGRQFSNSRSEMNVSTLELGDSALYLCASSPGGNEQFFGPGTRLTVL.

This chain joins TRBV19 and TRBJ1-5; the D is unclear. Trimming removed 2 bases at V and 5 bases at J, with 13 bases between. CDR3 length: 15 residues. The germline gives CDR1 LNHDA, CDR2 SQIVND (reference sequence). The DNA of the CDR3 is TGTGCCAGTAGTATAATCGCGAGGCCCGATCAGCCCCAGCATTTT. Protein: CASSIIARPDQPQHF.

This chain's CDR3 is CASSLGETSGWTDTQYF. Written as DNA, the CDR3 is TGTGCCAGCAGCTTAGGGGAGACTAGCGGGTGGACAGATACGCAGTATTTT. The chain links TRBV11-2 to TRBJ2-3, with 10 nucleotides matching TRBD2. The CDR3 contains 17 residues. Per germline, CDR1 SGHAT and CDR2 FQNNGV. Trimming removed 1 base from V and 3 bases from J; junction bases left unmatched: 7.

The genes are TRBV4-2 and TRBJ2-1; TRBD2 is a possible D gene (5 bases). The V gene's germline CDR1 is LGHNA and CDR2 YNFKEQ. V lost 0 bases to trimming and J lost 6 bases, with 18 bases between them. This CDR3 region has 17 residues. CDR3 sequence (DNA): TGTGCCAGCAGCCAAGATGCAGCGGCATCCGACCTCAATGAGCAGTTCTTC. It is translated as CASSQDAAASDLNEQFF.

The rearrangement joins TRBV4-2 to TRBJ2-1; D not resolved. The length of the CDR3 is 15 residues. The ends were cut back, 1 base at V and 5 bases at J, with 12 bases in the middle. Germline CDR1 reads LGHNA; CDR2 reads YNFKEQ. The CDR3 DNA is TGTGCCAGCAGCCAAGGCGGTACTTTGAACAATGAGCAGTTCTTC. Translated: CASSQGGTLNNEQFF.

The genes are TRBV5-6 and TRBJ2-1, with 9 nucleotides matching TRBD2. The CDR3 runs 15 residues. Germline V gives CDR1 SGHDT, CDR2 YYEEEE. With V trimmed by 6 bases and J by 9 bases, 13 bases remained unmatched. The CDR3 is CASTPRLAGLSEQFF. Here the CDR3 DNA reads TGTGCCAGCACCCCCCGGCTAGCGGGATTGAGTGAGCAGTTCTTC.

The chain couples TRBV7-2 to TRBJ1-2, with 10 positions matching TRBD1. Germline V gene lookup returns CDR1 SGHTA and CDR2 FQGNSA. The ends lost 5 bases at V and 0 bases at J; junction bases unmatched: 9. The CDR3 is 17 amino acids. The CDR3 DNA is TGTGCCAGCAGCCCGGAGGCGGGACAGGGGCCTAACTATGGCTACACCTTC. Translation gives CASSPEAGQGPNYGYTF.

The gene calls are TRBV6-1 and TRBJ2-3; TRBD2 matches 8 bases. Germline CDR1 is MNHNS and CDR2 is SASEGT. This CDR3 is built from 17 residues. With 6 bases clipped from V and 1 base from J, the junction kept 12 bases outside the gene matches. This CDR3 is CASREIAGGARTDTQYF. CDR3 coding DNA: TGTGCCAGCAGGGAAATCGCCGGGGGGGCCCGCACAGATACGCAGTATTTT.

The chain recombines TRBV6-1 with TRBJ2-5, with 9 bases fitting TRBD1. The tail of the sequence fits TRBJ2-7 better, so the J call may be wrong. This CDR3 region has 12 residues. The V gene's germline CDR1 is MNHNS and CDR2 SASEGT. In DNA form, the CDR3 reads TGTGCCAGCATACAGGGGGCTTACGAGCAGTACTTC. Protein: CASIQGAYEQYF.

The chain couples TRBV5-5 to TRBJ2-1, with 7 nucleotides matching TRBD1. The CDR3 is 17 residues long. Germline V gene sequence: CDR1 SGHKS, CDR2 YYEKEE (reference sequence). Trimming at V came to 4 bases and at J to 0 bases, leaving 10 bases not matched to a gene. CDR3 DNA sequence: TGTGCCAGCAGCCGAGGACCGGCAGGGGGCTCCTACAATGAGCAGTTCTTC. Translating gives CASSRGPAGGSYNEQFF.

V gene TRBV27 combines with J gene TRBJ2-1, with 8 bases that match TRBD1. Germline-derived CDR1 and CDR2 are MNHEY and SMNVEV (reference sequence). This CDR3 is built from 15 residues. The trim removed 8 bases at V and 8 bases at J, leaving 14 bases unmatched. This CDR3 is CASSSRTGSGDEQFF. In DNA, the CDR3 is TGTGCCAGCTCCTCTCGGACAGGGTCTGGGGATGAGCAGTTCTTC.

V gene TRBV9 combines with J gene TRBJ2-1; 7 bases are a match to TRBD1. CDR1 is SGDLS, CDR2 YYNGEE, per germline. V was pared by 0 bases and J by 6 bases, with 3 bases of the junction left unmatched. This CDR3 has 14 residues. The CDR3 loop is CASSVEGAVNEQFF. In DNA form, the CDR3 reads TGTGCCAGCAGCGTAGAGGGGGCGGTCAATGAGCAGTTCTTC.

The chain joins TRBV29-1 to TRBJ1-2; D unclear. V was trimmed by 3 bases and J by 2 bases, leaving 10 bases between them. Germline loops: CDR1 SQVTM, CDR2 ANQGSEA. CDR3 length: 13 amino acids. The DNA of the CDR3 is TGCAGCGTTGATGAATCGGGGAACTATGGCTACACCTTC. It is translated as CSVDESGNYGYTF. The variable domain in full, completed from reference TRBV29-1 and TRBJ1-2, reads SAVISQKPSRDICQRGTSLTIQCQVDSQVTMMFWYRQQPGQSLTLIATANQGSEATYESGFVIDKFPISRPNLTFSTLTVSNMSPEDSSIYLCSVDESGNYGYTFGSGTRLTVV.

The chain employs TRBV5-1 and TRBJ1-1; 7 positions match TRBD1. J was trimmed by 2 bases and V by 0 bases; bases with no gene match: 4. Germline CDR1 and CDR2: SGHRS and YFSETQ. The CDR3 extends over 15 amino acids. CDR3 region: CASSLADRDNTEAFF. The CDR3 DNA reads TGCGCCAGCAGCTTGGCCGACAGGGACAACACTGAAGCTTTCTTT.

The CDR3 region is CSAGQYNEQFF. The CDR3 DNA is TGCAGTGCAGGACAGTACAATGAGCAGTTCTTC. The chain has TRBV20-1 and TRBJ2-1; weak D call: TRBD1 (6 bases). Germline CDR1 and CDR2: DFQATT and SNEGSKA (reference sequence). Trimming left V 6 bases short and J 4 bases short, with 7 bases between. This CDR3 has 11 amino acids.

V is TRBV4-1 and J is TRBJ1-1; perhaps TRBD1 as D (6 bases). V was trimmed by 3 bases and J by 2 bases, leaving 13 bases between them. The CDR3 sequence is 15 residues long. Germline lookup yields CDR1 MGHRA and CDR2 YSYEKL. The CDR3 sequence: CASSQFDRSNTEAFF. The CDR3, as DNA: TGCGCCAGCAGCCAGTTCGACAGGTCCAACACTGAAGCTTTCTTT.

The CDR3 sequence: CASSSKRESGETQYF. CDR3 in DNA: TGTGCCAGCAGCTCCAAGCGGGAGAGCGGAGAGACCCAGTACTTC. The gene calls are TRBV5-4 and TRBJ2-5, with 8 bases identical to TRBD2. This CDR3 is 15 amino acids long. Germline V gene data show CDR1 as SGHNT and CDR2 as YYREEE (reference sequence). V was clipped by 3 bases and J by 4 bases; unmatched bases: 8.

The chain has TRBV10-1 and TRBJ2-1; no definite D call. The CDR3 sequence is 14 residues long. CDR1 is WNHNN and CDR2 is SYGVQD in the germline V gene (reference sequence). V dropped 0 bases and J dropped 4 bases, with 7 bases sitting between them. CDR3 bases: TGCGCCAGCAGTGAGTCAAAGCGTTACAATGAGCAGTTCTTC. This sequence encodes CASSESKRYNEQFF.

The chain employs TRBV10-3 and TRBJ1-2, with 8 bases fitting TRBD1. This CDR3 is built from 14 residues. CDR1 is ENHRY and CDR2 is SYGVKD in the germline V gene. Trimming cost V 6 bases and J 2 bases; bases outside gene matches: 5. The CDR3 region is CAISQGAVNYGYTF. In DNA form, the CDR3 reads TGTGCCATCAGCCAGGGGGCTGTGAACTATGGCTACACCTTC.

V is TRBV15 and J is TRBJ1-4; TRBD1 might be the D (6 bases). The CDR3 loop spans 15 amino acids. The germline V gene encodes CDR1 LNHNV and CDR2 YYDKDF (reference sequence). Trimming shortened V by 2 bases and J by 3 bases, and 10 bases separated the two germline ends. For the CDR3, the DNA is TGTGCCACCAGCAGACACAGGGTGCCTAATGAAAAACTGTTTTTT. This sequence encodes CATSRHRVPNEKLFF.

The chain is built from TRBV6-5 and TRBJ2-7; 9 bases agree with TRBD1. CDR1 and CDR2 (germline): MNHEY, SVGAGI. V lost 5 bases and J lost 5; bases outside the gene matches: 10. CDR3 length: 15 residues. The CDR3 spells CASSSTGTGSNEQYF. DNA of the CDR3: TGTGCCAGCAGTAGCACCGGGACAGGGAGTAACGAGCAGTACTTC.

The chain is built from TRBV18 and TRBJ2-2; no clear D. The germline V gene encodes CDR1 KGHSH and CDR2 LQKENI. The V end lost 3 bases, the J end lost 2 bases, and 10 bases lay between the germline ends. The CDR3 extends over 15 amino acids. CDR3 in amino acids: CASSPDSFNTGELFF. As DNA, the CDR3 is TGTGCCAGCTCACCCGACTCGTTTAACACCGGGGAGCTGTTTTTT.

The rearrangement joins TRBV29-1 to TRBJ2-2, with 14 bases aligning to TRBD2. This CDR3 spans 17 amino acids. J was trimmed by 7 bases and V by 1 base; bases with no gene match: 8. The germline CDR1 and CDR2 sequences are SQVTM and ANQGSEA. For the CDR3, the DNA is TGCAGCGTTGAAGCCAAGGGACTAGCGGGGGAGGTCGGGGAGCTGTTTTTT. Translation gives CSVEAKGLAGEVGELFF.

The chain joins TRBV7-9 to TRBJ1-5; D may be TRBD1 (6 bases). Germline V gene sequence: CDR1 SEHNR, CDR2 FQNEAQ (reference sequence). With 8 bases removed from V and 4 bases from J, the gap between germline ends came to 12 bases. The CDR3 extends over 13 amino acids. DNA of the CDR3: TGTGCCAGCGCCGGGGGGGCAAATCAGCCCCAGCATTTT. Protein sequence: CASAGGANQPQHF.